This T cell receptor beta chain was identified in a study of control samples from healthy donors and cancer patients. Assay: immunoSEQ multiplex PCR; the TCRdb copy retains only in-frame clones and omits some. The sample yields some 80,000 clones, about 87% seen once. The CDR3 spans 16 residues. The germline V gene has CDR1 SGHTA and CDR2 FQGNSA. V lost 4 bases and J 2 bases, leaving 17 bases between the germline ends. Sequenced sample: PBMCs. The TCR originated in a woman aged 60-75 years with head and neck cancer. The chain is built from TRBV7-2 and TRBJ2-5; tentative D call: TRBD2 (6 bases). CDR3 bases: TGTGCCAGCAGCTCCCGCACTAGCACGAGACAAGAGACCCAGTACTTC. This codes for CASSSRTSTRQETQYF.